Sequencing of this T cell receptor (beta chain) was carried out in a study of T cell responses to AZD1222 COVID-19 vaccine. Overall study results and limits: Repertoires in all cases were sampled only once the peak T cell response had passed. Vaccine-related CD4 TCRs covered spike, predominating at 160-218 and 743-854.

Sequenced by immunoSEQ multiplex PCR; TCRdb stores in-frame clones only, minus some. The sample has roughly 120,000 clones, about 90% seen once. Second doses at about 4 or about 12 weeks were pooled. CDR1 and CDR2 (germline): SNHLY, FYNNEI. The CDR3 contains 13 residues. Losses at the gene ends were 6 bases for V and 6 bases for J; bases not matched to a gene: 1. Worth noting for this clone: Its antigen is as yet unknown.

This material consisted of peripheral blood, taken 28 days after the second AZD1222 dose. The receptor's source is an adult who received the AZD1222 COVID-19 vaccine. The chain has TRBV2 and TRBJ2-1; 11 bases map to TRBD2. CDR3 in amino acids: CASSTSGSNEQFF. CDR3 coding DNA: TGTGCCAGCAGCACTAGCGGGAGCAATGAGCAGTTCTTC.